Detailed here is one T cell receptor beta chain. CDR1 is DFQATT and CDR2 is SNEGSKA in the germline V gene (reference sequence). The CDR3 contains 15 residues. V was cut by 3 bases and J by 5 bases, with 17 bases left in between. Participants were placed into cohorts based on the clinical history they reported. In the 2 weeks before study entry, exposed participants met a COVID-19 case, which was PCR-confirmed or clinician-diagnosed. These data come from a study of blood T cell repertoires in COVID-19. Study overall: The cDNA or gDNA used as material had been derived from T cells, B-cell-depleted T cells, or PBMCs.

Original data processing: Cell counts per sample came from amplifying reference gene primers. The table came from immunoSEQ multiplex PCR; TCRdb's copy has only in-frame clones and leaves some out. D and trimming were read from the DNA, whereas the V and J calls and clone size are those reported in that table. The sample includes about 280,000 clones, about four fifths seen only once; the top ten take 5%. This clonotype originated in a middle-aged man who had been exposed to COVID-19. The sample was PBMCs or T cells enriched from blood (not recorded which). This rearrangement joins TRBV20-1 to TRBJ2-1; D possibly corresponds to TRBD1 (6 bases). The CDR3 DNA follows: TGCAGTGCTAGTAGGGGGAGCGGCCGAAACAATGAGCAGTTCTTC. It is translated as CSASRGSGRNNEQFF.